A single sample is the source of the 29 T cell receptor beta chains below, sequenced in a study of T cells in Graves' hyperthyroidism and ophthalmopathy (dated by TCRdb to about 2019). To prepare the library, multiplex PCR was applied. Sequencing was performed on an Illumina HiSeq 2000. The TCR beta CDR3 regions were amplified from the RNA transcripts. A first-round RT-PCR of the TCR CDR3 used the HTBI primer set with the Qiagen OneStep RT-PCR kit. TCRdb trimmed the raw reads at Q25, called clones with MiXCR and kept productive beta chains. Rows matching on CDR3 protein sequence are summarized as one entry with the most common DNA and genes. Here the sample has hundreds of thousands of distinct CDR3 sequences; around 15% occur a single time. Clones ranked in the top ten supply around 13% of the sample. Sequencing was carried out using blood. These receptors came from a woman between 50 and 59 years old with Graves' ophthalmopathy.

Of note for this clonotype: A junction boundary mismatches the germline segment, possibly from a read error. The V and J genes are TRBV6-2 or TRBV6-3 and TRBJ1-5, with D possibly being TRBD1 (5 bases). The CDR3 sequence is 12 residues long. Germline lookup yields CDR1 MNHEY and CDR2 SVGEGT. In DNA form, the CDR3 reads TGTGCCAGCAGCCAGGGAAATCGGCCCCAGCATTTT. It encodes CASSQGNRPQHF.

In its sample, this clonotype was seen many times. The chain carries TRBV20-1 and TRBJ2-3; no clear D. Germline lookup yields CDR1 DFQATT and CDR2 SNEGSKA (reference sequence). Trimming stripped 1 base from V and 4 bases from J, with 6 bases between. This CDR3 has 12 amino acids. The chain's CDR3 is CSARAHPDTQYF. In DNA, the CDR3 is TGCAGTGCTAGAGCACACCCAGATACGCAGTATTTT.

V usage is TRBV6-4 and J usage is TRBJ1-1; 7 nucleotides line up with TRBD1. Looked up from germline, CDR1 is MRHNA and CDR2 is SNTAGT. V was pared by 5 bases and J by 4 bases, with 7 bases of the junction left unmatched. The CDR3 contains 14 residues. DNA of the CDR3: TGTGCCAGCAGTTACAGGGGAGGGAGCACTGAAGCTTTCTTT. This sequence encodes CASSYRGGSTEAFF.

The chain employs TRBV7-3 and TRBJ2-1, with 8 bases identical to TRBD1. The CDR3 runs to 15 residues. CDR1 and CDR2 from the germline V gene are SGHTA and FQGTGA. The V and J ends lost 5 bases and 6 bases, in that order; junction bases with no gene match: 9. The CDR3 sequence is CASSRLGDRGNEQFF. CDR3 coding DNA: TGTGCCAGCAGCCGGTTGGGAGACAGGGGCAATGAGCAGTTCTTC.

This clonotype came up many times. The V and J genes are TRBV18 and TRBJ2-1; D call uncertain. This CDR3 is built from 15 residues. V lost 0 bases and J 1 base, leaving 7 bases between the germline ends. Germline CDR1 KGHSH, CDR2 LQKENI. The CDR3 loop is CASSPPDSSYNEQFF. CDR3 sequence (DNA): TGTGCCAGCTCACCACCGGATAGTTCCTACAATGAGCAGTTCTTC. Together with reference TRBV18 and TRBJ2-1, the CDR3 gives the full variable domain: NAGVMQNPRHLVRRRGQEARLRCSPMKGHSHVYWYRQLPEEGLKFMVYLQKENIIDESGMPKERFSAEFPKEGPSILRIQQVVRGDSAAYFCASSPPDSSYNEQFFGPGTRLTVL.

The V and J genes are TRBV7-9 and TRBJ1-6; maybe TRBD1 (5 bases). This CDR3 is built from 13 residues. V was clipped by 3 bases and J by 6 bases, with 6 bases between them. From germline, CDR1 is SEHNR and CDR2 FQNEAQ (reference sequence). CDR3 nucleotides: TGTGCCAGCAGCTTGGGACTTAATTCACCCCTCCACTTT. Encoded protein: CASSLGLNSPLHF. Together with reference TRBV7-9 and TRBJ1-6, the CDR3 gives the full variable domain: DTGVSQNPRHKITKRGQNVTFRCDPISEHNRLYWYRQTLGQGPEFLTYFQNEAQLEKSRLLSDRFSAERPKGSFSTLEIQRTEQGDSAMYLCASSLGLNSPLHFGNGTRLTVT.

This clonotype was recorded at least ten times. This rearrangement joins TRBV28 to TRBJ1-2; TRBD1 agrees at 9 bases. The CDR3 spans 15 residues. Germline V gene lookup returns CDR1 MDHEN and CDR2 SYDVKM. Losses at the gene ends were 2 bases for V and 6 bases for J; bases not matched to a gene: 7. The CDR3 coding sequence is TGTGCCAGCAGTTTAATACAGGGGGCGCGGGATGGCTACACCTTC. Its protein is CASSLIQGARDGYTF.

The chain joins TRBV20-1 to TRBJ2-7, with TRBD2 matching over 9 bases. CDR3 length: 15 residues. V was pared by 6 bases and J by 3 bases, with 12 bases of the junction left unmatched. Germline CDR1 reads DFQATT; CDR2 reads SNEGSKA (reference sequence). CDR3 DNA: TGCAGTGCCATACCTAGCGGGACTTTTTACTACGAGCAGTACTTC. Amino acids: CSAIPSGTFYYEQYF.

This clonotype was picked up many times. The chain employs TRBV5-5 and TRBJ2-1; 7 nucleotides align to TRBD1. After removal of 7 bases from V and 5 bases from J, the junction contained 9 bases not matched to a gene. CDR1 SGHKS and CDR2 YYEKEE come from the germline V gene (reference sequence). The CDR3 covers 14 residues. Here the CDR3 DNA reads TGTGCCAGCGCGTGGGACAGCTTGAACAATGAGCAGTTCTTC. Translated, it gives CASAWDSLNNEQFF.

Many counts were recorded for this clonotype. The rearrangement links TRBV12-3 or TRBV12-4 to TRBJ1-2, with TRBD1 as a possible D gene (6 bases). This CDR3 region has 12 residues. The V end was cut by 5 bases, the J end by 7 bases, with 11 bases between. The CDR3 nucleotides read TGTGCCAGCAGTCGGACAGTTCGTGGCTACACCTTC. It encodes CASSRTVRGYTF.

The J gene is TRBJ2-1, the V gene TRBV11-2, with TRBD2 identical over 14 bases. The CDR3 is made up of 21 amino acids. Germline values: CDR1 SGHAT, CDR2 FQNNGV. The trim removed 2 bases at V and 2 bases at J, leaving 14 bases unmatched. CDR3 sequence reads: CASSLPFGTSGSEAAYNEQFF. The CDR3 DNA reads TGTGCCAGCAGCTTACCTTTCGGGACTAGCGGGAGTGAAGCGGCCTACAATGAGCAGTTCTTC.

This clonotype was found a few times. This sequence joins TRBV13 and TRBJ2-7; 11 nucleotides line up with TRBD1. The CDR3 extends over 16 amino acids. Germline V gene data show CDR1 as PRHDT and CDR2 as FYEKMQ (reference sequence). The J segment lost 4 bases and the V segment lost 5 bases, leaving 10 bases of the junction unmatched. CDR3 protein: CASSHFSGTGGYEQYF. For the CDR3, the DNA is TGTGCCAGCAGCCATTTCTCTGGGACAGGGGGTTACGAGCAGTACTTC.

This clonotype came up many times. V usage is TRBV7-8 and J usage is TRBJ2-7; 9 bases match TRBD1. This CDR3 contains 15 residues. V lost 6 bases to trimming and J lost 3 bases; unmatched junction nucleotides: 9. The germline V gene encodes CDR1 SGHVS and CDR2 FQNEAQ. CDR3 DNA sequence: TGTGCCAGCAGGAAGACCGGGACAGGGTTCTACGAGCAGTACTTC. Protein sequence: CASRKTGTGFYEQYF. The full variable domain, with the rest looked up from reference TRBV7-8 and TRBJ2-7, is GAGVSQSPRYKVAKRGQDVALRCDPISGHVSLFWYQQALGQGPEFLTYFQNEAQLDKSGLPSDRFFAERPEGSVSTLKIQRTQQEDSAVYLCASRKTGTGFYEQYFGPGTRLTVT.

This clonotype has at least ten counts. The genes are TRBV20-1 and TRBJ1-2; tentatively, D is TRBD1 (6 bases). The V gene's germline CDR1 is DFQATT and CDR2 SNEGSKA (reference sequence). The CDR3 is 14 amino acids. V shed 0 bases and J shed 3 bases, with 11 bases lying between them. CDR3 in DNA: TGCAGTGCTAGAGAACAGGGAAGTGACTATGGCTACACCTTC. As protein: CSAREQGSDYGYTF.

V is TRBV5-1 and J is TRBJ2-1, with 7 bases matching TRBD2. The CDR3 length is 15 residues. Germline V lookup: CDR1 SGHRS, CDR2 YFSETQ. Germline trimming cut 1 base from V and 7 bases from J; bases unmatched to any gene: 8. CDR3 protein: CASSLREGEGNEQFF. CDR3 coding DNA: TGCGCCAGCAGCTTGCGGGAAGGGGAGGGAAATGAGCAGTTCTTC. Filled out from reference TRBV5-1 and TRBJ2-1, the complete variable domain reads KAGVTQTPRYLIKTRGQQVTLSCSPISGHRSVSWYQQTPGQGLQFLFEYFSETQRNKGNFPGRFSGRQFSNSRSEMNVSTLELGDSALYLCASSLREGEGNEQFFGPGTRLTVL.

The rearrangement links TRBV12-3 or TRBV12-4 to TRBJ2-3; TRBD2 matches 10 bases. V dropped 5 bases and J dropped 5; count of bases not matched to a gene: 13. CDR3 size: 17 residues. CDR3 residues: CASSRGLAGVALDTQYF. As DNA, the CDR3 is TGTGCCAGCAGTCGGGGCCTAGCGGGAGTGGCTTTAGATACGCAGTATTTT.

This clonotype was counted ten times or more. The chain links TRBV2 to TRBJ2-3; 10 nucleotides agree with TRBD2. Germline V gene data show CDR1 as SNHLY and CDR2 as FYNNEI. The CDR3 consists of 17 residues. Trimming cost V 11 bases and J 5 bases; bases outside gene matches: 19. CDR3 loop: CASESVSSGSTKDTQYF. Written as DNA, the CDR3 is TGTGCCTCCGAAAGTGTATCTAGCGGGAGTACCAAAGATACGCAGTATTTT.

This clonotype was counted a few times. The V gene is TRBV28, the J gene TRBJ2-7; no clear D gene. Trimming pared 3 bases from V and 5 bases from J, leaving 8 bases between. Germline loops: CDR1 MDHEN, CDR2 SYDVKM. The CDR3 contains 12 residues. CDR3 bases: TGTGCCAGCAGTTTTGTCCCCAACGAGCAGTACTTC. Its protein product is CASSFVPNEQYF.

V gene TRBV28 combines with J gene TRBJ1-3; 7 bases map to TRBD1. Germline loops: CDR1 MDHEN, CDR2 SYDVKM. The J segment lost 0 bases and the V segment lost 8 bases, leaving 7 bases of the junction unmatched. The CDR3 runs 15 residues. CDR3: CASVKAGGSGNTIYF. CDR3 DNA: TGTGCCAGCGTCAAGGCAGGGGGCTCTGGAAACACCATATATTTT.

The chain links TRBV20-1 to TRBJ1-5; 10 nucleotides agree with TRBD1. J lost 9 bases, V lost 0 bases, and 11 bases had no gene match. The CDR3 sequence is 16 residues long. Germline V gives CDR1 DFQATT, CDR2 SNEGSKA (reference sequence). CDR3 amino acids: CSARDMVTGGLGPQHF. CDR3 nucleotide sequence: TGCAGTGCTAGAGATATGGTGACAGGGGGCTTGGGGCCCCAGCATTTT.

The J gene is TRBJ2-3, the V gene TRBV7-9; D not certain. Trimming removed 0 bases from V and 7 bases from J, with 11 bases in between. CDR1 is SEHNR, CDR2 FQNEAQ, per germline (reference sequence). CDR3 length: 14 amino acids. Written as DNA, the CDR3 is TGTGCCAGCAGCTTAGCGCATTTGGAACATACGCAGTATTTT. This codes for CASSLAHLEHTQYF.

This clonotype was observed many times. J is TRBJ2-1 and V is TRBV28; 12 bases are shared with TRBD2. The germline gives CDR1 MDHEN, CDR2 SYDVKM. The CDR3 length is 15 residues. V lost 6 bases, J lost 6 bases, and 6 bases stayed unmatched. CDR3 bases: TGTGCCAGCAGAGAGGTACTAGCGGGAGGCAATGAGCAGTTCTTC. Protein sequence: CASREVLAGGNEQFF.

This clonotype was recorded many times. The genes are TRBV18 and TRBJ1-5; D remains ambiguous. CDR1 is KGHSH and CDR2 is LQKENI in the germline V gene. The CDR3 extends over 13 amino acids. The ends were cut back, 5 bases at V and 7 bases at J, with 12 bases in the middle. CDR3 residues: CASSRAVGQPQHF. CDR3 in DNA: TGTGCCAGCTCAAGGGCAGTTGGGCAGCCCCAGCATTTT.

This clonotype showed up just a few times. The chain employs TRBV6-2 or TRBV6-3 and TRBJ1-2; D is uncertain. Per the germline V gene, CDR1 is MNHEY and CDR2 is SVGEGT. This CDR3 has 13 amino acids. Trimming pared 11 bases from V and 1 base from J, leaving 14 bases between. The DNA of the CDR3 is TGTGCCGGACGTGGTTGGGGTAACTATGGCTACACCTTC. It codes for CAGRGWGNYGYTF.

This clonotype came up many times. J is TRBJ2-7 and V is TRBV6-1; 15 bases line up with TRBD2. CDR3 size: 16 residues. J gave up 2 bases and V 5 bases, and 4 bases lay outside the gene matches. From germline, CDR1 is MNHNS and CDR2 SASEGT. The CDR3 here is CASSYWTSGRAYEQYF. In DNA form, the CDR3 reads TGTGCCAGCAGTTATTGGACTAGCGGGAGGGCCTACGAGCAGTACTTC.

This clonotype was recorded many times. V is TRBV4-3 and J is TRBJ2-1; the match to TRBD2 covers 8 bases. V lost 3 bases, J lost 6 bases, and 4 bases stayed unmatched. Germline CDR1 is LGHNA and CDR2 is YSLEER. The CDR3 extends over 14 amino acids. The CDR3: CASSHRTSSNEQFF. For the CDR3, the DNA is TGCGCCAGCAGCCACCGGACTAGCTCCAATGAGCAGTTCTTC.

Many counts were recorded for this clonotype. V usage is TRBV28 and J usage is TRBJ2-1; perhaps TRBD2 as D (6 bases). The CDR3 is 15 residues long. V was clipped by 1 base and J by 4 bases, with 11 bases between them. CDR1 and CDR2 from the germline V gene are MDHEN and SYDVKM. CDR3 sequence: CASSLFREKYNEQFF. The CDR3 coding sequence is TGTGCCAGCAGTTTATTTCGGGAGAAGTACAATGAGCAGTTCTTC.

The chain uses TRBV29-1 and TRBJ1-1, with D maybe TRBD1 (6 bases). The germline gives CDR1 SQVTM, CDR2 ANQGSEA. The CDR3 has 13 amino acids. Trimming removed 8 bases from V and 3 bases from J, with 16 bases in between. DNA for the CDR3: TGCAGCTCCAGAGGGGGTTTTGACACTGAAGCTTTCTTT. Its protein product is CSSRGGFDTEAFF.

This clonotype was picked up many times. This chain connects TRBV18 to TRBJ2-2; the D is unclear. The ends were cut back, 0 bases at V and 5 bases at J, with 13 bases in the middle. Germline assignment: CDR1 KGHSH and CDR2 LQKENI. This CDR3 has 16 residues. DNA for the CDR3: TGTGCCAGCTCACCACCGAACAGAGGATATACCGGGGAGCTGTTTTTT. Translating gives CASSPPNRGYTGELFF.